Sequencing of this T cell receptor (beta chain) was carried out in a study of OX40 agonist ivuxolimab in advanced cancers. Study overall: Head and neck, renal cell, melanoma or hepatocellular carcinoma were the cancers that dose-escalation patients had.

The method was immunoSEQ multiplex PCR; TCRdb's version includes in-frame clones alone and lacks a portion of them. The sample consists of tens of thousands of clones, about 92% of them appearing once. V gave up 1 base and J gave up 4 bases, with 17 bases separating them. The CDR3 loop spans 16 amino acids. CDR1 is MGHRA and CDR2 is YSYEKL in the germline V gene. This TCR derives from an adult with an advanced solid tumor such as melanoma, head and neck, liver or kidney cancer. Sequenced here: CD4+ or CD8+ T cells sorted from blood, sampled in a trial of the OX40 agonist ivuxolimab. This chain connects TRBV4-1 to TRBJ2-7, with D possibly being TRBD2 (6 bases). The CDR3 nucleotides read TGCGCCAGCAGCCAAGTAGCGCGGGAAGGTTTTTACGAGCAGTACTTC. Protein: CASSQVAREGFYEQYF.